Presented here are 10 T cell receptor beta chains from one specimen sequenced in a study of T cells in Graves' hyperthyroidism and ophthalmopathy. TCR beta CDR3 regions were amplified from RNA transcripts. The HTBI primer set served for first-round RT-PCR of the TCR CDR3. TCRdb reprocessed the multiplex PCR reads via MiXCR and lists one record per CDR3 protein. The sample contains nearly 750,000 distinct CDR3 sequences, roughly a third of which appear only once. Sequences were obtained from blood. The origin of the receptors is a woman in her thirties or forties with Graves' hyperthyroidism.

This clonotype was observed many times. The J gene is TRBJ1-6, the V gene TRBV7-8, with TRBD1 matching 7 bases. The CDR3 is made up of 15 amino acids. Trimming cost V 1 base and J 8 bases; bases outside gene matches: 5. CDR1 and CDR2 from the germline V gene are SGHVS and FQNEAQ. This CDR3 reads CASSLVAGGYSPLHF. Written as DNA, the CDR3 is TGTGCCAGCAGCTTAGTTGCAGGGGGATATTCACCCCTCCACTTT.

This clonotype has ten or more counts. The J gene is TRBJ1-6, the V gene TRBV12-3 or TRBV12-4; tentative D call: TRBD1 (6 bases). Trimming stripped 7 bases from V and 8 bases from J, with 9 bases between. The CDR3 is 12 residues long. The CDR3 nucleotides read TGTGCCAGCACGGGGGGGCATTCACCCCTCCACTTT. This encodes CASTGGHSPLHF.

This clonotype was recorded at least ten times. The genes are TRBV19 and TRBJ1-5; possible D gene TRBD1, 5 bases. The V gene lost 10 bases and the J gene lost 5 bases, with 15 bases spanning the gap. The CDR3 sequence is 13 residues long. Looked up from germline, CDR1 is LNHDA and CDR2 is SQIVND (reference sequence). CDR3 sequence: CATWARGDQPQHF. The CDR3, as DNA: TGTGCCACTTGGGCGAGAGGGGATCAGCCCCAGCATTTT.

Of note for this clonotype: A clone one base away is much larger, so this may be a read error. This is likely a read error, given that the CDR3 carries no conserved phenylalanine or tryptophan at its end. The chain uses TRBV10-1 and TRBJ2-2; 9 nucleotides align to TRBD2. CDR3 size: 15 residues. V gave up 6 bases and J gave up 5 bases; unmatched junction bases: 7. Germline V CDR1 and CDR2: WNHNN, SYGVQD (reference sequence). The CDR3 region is CASSRTSDGTGELFL. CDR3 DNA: TGCGCCAGCAGCCGGACTAGCGACGGAACCGGGGAGCTGTTTCTT.

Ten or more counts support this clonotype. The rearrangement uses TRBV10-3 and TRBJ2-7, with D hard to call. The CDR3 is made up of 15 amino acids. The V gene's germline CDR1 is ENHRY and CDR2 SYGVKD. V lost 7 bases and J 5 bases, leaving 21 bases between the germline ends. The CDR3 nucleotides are TGTGCCATCACCGACTCCCTTGACGGAAGGAACGAGCAGTACTTC. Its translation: CAITDSLDGRNEQYF.

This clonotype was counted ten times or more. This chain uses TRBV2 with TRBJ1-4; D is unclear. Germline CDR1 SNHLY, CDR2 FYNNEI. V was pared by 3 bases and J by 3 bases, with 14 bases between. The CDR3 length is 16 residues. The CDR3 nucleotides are TGTGCCAGCAGTGACCAGAAGATAGGAGCTAATGAAAAACTGTTTTTT. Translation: CASSDQKIGANEKLFF. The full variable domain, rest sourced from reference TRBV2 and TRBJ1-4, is EPEVTQTPSHQVTQMGQEVILRCVPISNHLYFYWYRQILGQKVEFLVSFYNNEISEKSEIFDDQFSVERPDGSNFTLKIRSTKLEDSAMYFCASSDQKIGANEKLFFGSGTQLSVL.

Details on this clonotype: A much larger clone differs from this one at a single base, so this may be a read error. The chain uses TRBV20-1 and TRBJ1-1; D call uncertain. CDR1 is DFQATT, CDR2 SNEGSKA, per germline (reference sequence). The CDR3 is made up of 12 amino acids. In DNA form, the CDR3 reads TGCAAACAAGGCGGGCCCACCTCGGGAGCTTCCTTT. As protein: CKQGGPTSGASF.

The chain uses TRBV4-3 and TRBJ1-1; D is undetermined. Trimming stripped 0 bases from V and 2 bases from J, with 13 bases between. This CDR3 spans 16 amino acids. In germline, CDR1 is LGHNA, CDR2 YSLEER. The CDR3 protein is CASSQDFQAENTEAFF. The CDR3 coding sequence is TGCGCCAGCAGCCAAGATTTCCAGGCAGAAAACACTGAAGCTTTCTTT.

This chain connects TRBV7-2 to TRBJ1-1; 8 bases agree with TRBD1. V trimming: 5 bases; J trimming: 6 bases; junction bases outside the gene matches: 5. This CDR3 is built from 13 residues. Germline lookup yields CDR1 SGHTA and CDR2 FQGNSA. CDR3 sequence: CASSLRGRPEAFF. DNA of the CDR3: TGTGCCAGCAGCCTCAGGGGGCGGCCTGAAGCTTTCTTT.

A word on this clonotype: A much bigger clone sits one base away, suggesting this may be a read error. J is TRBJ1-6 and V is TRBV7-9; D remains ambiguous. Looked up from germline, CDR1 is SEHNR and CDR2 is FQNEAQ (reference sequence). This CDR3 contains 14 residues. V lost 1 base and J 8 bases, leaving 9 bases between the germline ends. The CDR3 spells CASSLEVADSPLHF. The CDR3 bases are TGTGCCAGCAGCTTAGAGGTCGCGGATTCACCCCTCCACTTT.